This entry features one TCR beta chain sequence. Its antigen is unknown. Nothing much larger sits one base from this clone, and base qualities are not available. Germline trimming: 2 bases from V, 3 bases from J; junction bases outside gene matches: 5. Reading from cysteine to phenylalanine, the CDR3 counts 15 amino acids. The sequence is cut down to CDR3 DNA, 45 bases in frame from base 1. From a lookup of the germline V gene, CDR1 and CDR2 are LGHNA and YSLEER. This specimen comes from a study of T cells in localized non-small cell lung cancer (dated by TCRdb to about 2020). General notes on the study: T cell repertoires of 200 to 250 early-stage NSCLC patients were analyzed, with tumors being compared against uninvolved tumor-adjacent lungs. The cohort consisted of about 240 treatment-naive NSCLC patients whose localized lung tumors had been resected. Of the NSCLC patients, 120 to 150 were male and about a hundred were female, and the mean age was about 69 years. What the work shows at the level of the full study, not this receptor alone: A median of about 61 of the top 100 tumor clones turned up in the paired uninvolved adjacent lung, and some 27 of those clones also ranked among the top 100 of that same adjacent lung. Higher blood T cell density associated with longer overall survival, while higher adjacent-lung clonality associated with shorter survival. Multi-region tumor sequencing was not performed, so intratumor heterogeneity could not be excluded. Uninvolved tumor-adjacent lung showed the highest T cell clonality, higher than tumor, which suggests more focused antigenic responses in the adjacent lung. Because the study design was exploratory, TCR variables were selected using unadjusted p-values without false-discovery rate correction.

TCR beta CDR3 regions were sequenced from DNA using the immunoSEQ Assay. Concerning the study's data processing: T cell density was computed as TCR beta template counts normalized to usable DNA estimated by amplifying housekeeping genes. Richness was estimated with the preseqR package, extrapolating to 400,000 templates for PBMC samples and 120,000 templates for tissue samples. Clonality was defined as one minus Pielou's evenness. Tissue-enriched TCRs were identified by differential abundance testing using productive amino-acid clonotypes, minimum total count 5 and alpha 0.1. Repertoire overlap between compartments was quantified with the Jaccard Index and Morisita Overlap Index. TCR beta CDR3s were clustered by GLIPH together with public tetramer-defined viral CDR3s, and at least three viral sequences plus V-gene enrichment were required for viral motifs. TCRdb's version of the immuneACCESS table is confined to in-frame rearrangements and falls short of the full clone set. An unresolved V gene accounts for under half of the shortfall where checked; the remainder is of unknown origin. V and J calls and clone size are as listed in that table; D and trimming were resolved from the DNA. A total of approximately 22,000 clones appear in this sample, less than 90% of them only once. The top ten clones comprise 20% to 25% of the sample.

At diagnosis, tumor, uninvolved tumor-adjacent lung and peripheral blood were collected and then preserved as a mix of FFPE and fresh-frozen material. For TCR repertoire profiling, blood samples were analyzed as peripheral blood mononuclear cells. The receptor comes from a man between 40 and 75 years old with stage II squamous cell lung carcinoma. The chain couples TRBV4-3 to TRBJ2-3; TRBD2 fits 7 bases in the junction. Sequencing was performed on PBMCs, taken before any cancer treatment. CDR3 region: CASSQQPGGTDTQYF. The DNA is TGCGCCAGCAGCCAACAACCCGGGGGGACAGATACGCAGTATTTT.